This T cell receptor beta chain comes out of a study of identical twins. Whole-study results and caveats: Findings depended on cross-sectional statistics rather than tracking the same donors. Twins' excess sharing was less marked for out-of-frame beta sequences.

cDNA carried unique molecular identifiers, and a universal primer site was added by template switching. TCRdb reprocessed the 5' RACE reads with MiXCR, giving one entry per CDR3 protein. The data hold 500,000 to 650,000 distinct CDR3 sequences, with just over 7% observed a single time. V lost 5 bases to trimming and J lost 0 bases, with 19 bases between them. The CDR3 has 17 amino acids. This clonotype occurred many times. Its target is unknown. These records were also assigned to another study, of yellow fever vaccine responses in identical twins. Per that study: Vaccine-induced T cell responses in twins were reportedly observed to appear partly convergent, partly personalized.

The receptor was derived from a woman aged 18 to 35 in good health. The gene calls are TRBV12-3 or TRBV12-4 and TRBJ1-2; D call uncertain. Material: PBMCs. In DNA form, the CDR3 reads TGTGCCAGCAGTAAGCAGTACTCTGCTCCTCCTAACTATGGCTACACCTTC. Its translation is CASSKQYSAPPNYGYTF.